The entry below gives a single TCR beta chain sequence along with its context. This clone appeared a single time. Its antigen remains undetermined. Base qualities were left out, and no much larger clone turns up one base away. Adults with ileal or ileocolonic Crohn's disease for whom ileocolonic resection was indicated were considered eligible. Before DNA extraction, whole ileal mucosal biopsies were kept frozen at -80 degrees C. Genomic DNA was isolated from frozen whole biopsies using a TRizol-based method, and the DNA was quantified with a NanoDrop 2000 spectrophotometer. This sample stems from a study of T cell repertoires in ileal Crohn's disease (dated by TCRdb to about 2019). For the study in its entirety: Median disease duration was around 7.9 years, and under 40% of patients were identified as active smokers at the time of surgery. A total of roughly 170 mucosal samples from approximately 60 patients were sequenced, with samples obtained at several locations on the surgical specimen and at postoperative endoscopy. Every patient underwent surgery because of a complication, which was stricturing disease in around 60% of cases and penetrating disease in about 40%. The study was conducted in parallel with a multicentre cohort built to find predictors of early endoscopic recurrence after ileocolonic resection. Endoscopic postoperative recurrence was defined by a Rutgeerts score above i0. A prospective multicentre cohort supplied the 55 or so Crohn's disease patients whose TCR repertoires were analysed. Roughly half of the patients were given postoperative therapy, with about 19 on anti-TNF agents and over 9 on thiopurines. Study-wide conclusions, independent of this receptor: Only a subgroup of patients, of unstated size, had mucosal CD4 and CD8 T cells sorted and sequenced. Patients who were active smokers at surgery had a significantly higher proportion of clonal expansions than non-smokers (about 25% vs 20%, p=0.02). Sorted CD8 T cells carried more high-frequency clones than CD4 T cells, suggesting mucosal expansions were mainly CD8. Endoscopic recurrence was found to be associated with higher high-frequency clone percentages at surgery, and recurrence was observed in all patients with clonality above 26.8% (18/57).

Roughly 540 nanograms of biopsy DNA per sample were submitted for commercial TCRB immunosequencing. Adaptive Biotechnology amplified the CDR3 regions from genomic DNA with a two-step multiplex PCR designed to control amplification bias. The first PCR used primers for every V and J gene segment; the second PCR added barcodes and Illumina adapters. CDR3 libraries were sequenced on an Illumina instrument. The authors processed their data as follows. The analysis used both the pipelines supplied by the vendor and custom analysis of the raw data in R/Bioconductor with R version 3.3.0. Clonality, which ranges from 0 to 1, was calculated as the inverse of the normalised Shannon entropy across all productive clones. High-frequency clones were defined as the repertoire share of the top 100 clones, retaining only clones passing a 95% confidence test. Repertoire diversity was measured with the Simpson index, and overlap between samples was measured with the Morisita-Horn index. The immuneACCESS repertoire file appears here via TCRdb, limited to in-frame rearrangements. These files lack a portion of the clones; in checked studies, under half of the deficit traces to unresolved V genes, and the cause of the others is not known. That table furnishes V, J and clone size, whereas the DNA furnished D and trimming. The table for this sample lists more than 4,500 clones; about 81% of them were counted only once. The ten largest clones capture around 5.7% of the sample.

Per the germline V gene, SGHRS is the CDR1 and YFSETQ is the CDR2. Trimming removed 5 bases from V and 1 base from J, leaving 15 bases between the germline ends. The CDR3 numbers 15 residues from cysteine through phenylalanine. The entry retains the CDR3 DNA only, 45 bases that are in frame from base 1. The rearranged chain carries TRBV5-1 and TRBJ2-5, with a tentative D gene TRBD1 over 5 matching bases. Material: ileal tissue. This receptor was identified in an adult with Crohn's disease. The nucleotide sequence reads TGCGCCAGCAGAATGGACACAACCCCCCAAGAGACCCAGTACTTC. It translates as CASRMDTTPQETQYF.